This T cell receptor (beta chain) was obtained from a study of OX40 agonist ivuxolimab in advanced cancers. On the study more broadly: All patients had ivuxolimab intravenously every 2 weeks at 0.01 to 10 mg/kg. Treatment received earlier with anti-PD-1, anti-PD-L1 or anti-CTLA-4 agents was allowed, and approximately 40% had some.

Libraries were prepared by immunoSEQ multiplex PCR; TCRdb keeps only in-frame clonotypes and omits some of them. The data show about 83,000 clones, about 89% seen once. With regard to this clone: What it recognizes is unknown.

Autoimmune disease history or systemic immunosuppression was exclusionary. Trimming removed 2 bases at V and 3 bases at J, with 19 bases between. The germline V gene has CDR1 SGHAT and CDR2 FQNNGV. The CDR3 is 17 residues long. Study findings and constraints: Normalized T-cell clonal expansion was also low in some nonresponders.

The rearrangement links TRBV11-2 to TRBJ1-2, with D maybe TRBD1 (6 bases). Specimen: CD4+ or CD8+ T cells sorted from blood, collected in a trial of the OX40 agonist ivuxolimab. The sequence was collected from an adult with an advanced solid tumor such as melanoma, head and neck, liver or kidney cancer. The CDR3: CASSLLGGALIHYGYTF. Here the CDR3 DNA reads TGTGCCAGCAGCTTACTGGGGGGGGCTCTAATCCACTATGGCTACACCTTC. The full variable domain, in which reference TRBV11-2 and TRBJ1-2 provide the parts outside the CDR3, is EAGVAQSPRYKIIEKRQSVAFWCNPISGHATLYWYQQILGQGPKLLIQFQNNGVVDDSQLPKDRFSAERLKGVDSTLKIQPAKLEDSAVYLCASSLLGGALIHYGYTFGSGTRLTVV.